These 30 T cell receptor beta chains share one sample of origin, sequenced in a study of blood T cell repertoires in COVID-19. The data were produced by immunoSEQ multiplex PCR, yet TCRdb's version contains in-frame clones alone and is incomplete. The table records 150,000 or so clones, roughly nine tenths of them present only once. The material sequenced was peripheral blood. The receptors were gathered from a man aged 18 to 30 with acute or convalescent COVID-19.

The chain employs TRBV5-1 and TRBJ1-2, with 9 positions matching TRBD1. From germline, CDR1 is SGHRS and CDR2 YFSETQ. Trimming took 0 bases from V and 5 from J; bases not matched to a gene: 14. This CDR3 region has 18 residues. The CDR3 is CASSLVLDRGRDSYGYTF. CDR3 bases: TGCGCCAGCAGCTTGGTATTGGACAGGGGACGGGACTCATATGGCTACACCTTC.

The V and J genes are TRBV19 and TRBJ1-1, with TRBD1 matching over 9 bases. V shed 3 bases, J shed 0 bases, and the junction held 2 bases outside the gene matches. There are 15 residues in the CDR3. The germline gives CDR1 LNHDA, CDR2 SQIVND (reference sequence). The CDR3 here is CASSMRTGVNTEAFF. CDR3 sequence (DNA): TGTGCCAGTAGTATGAGGACAGGGGTGAACACTGAAGCTTTCTTT.

This clone was seen only a few times. The chain carries TRBV29-1 and TRBJ1-1; TRBD1 matches 8 bases. This CDR3 spans 12 amino acids. Germline-derived CDR1 and CDR2 are SQVTM and ANQGSEA. J lost 4 bases, V lost 4 bases, and 2 bases had no gene match. The DNA of the CDR3 is TGCAGCGTTGTCGACAGGGGCACTGAAGCTTTCTTT. It codes for CSVVDRGTEAFF.

This rearrangement joins TRBV6-1 to TRBJ2-7; no clear D gene. CDR3 length: 15 residues. With 0 bases removed from V and 6 bases from J, the gap between germline ends came to 15 bases. The germline V gene has CDR1 MNHNS and CDR2 SASEGT. The CDR3 spells CASSEAYSSTGEQYV. The DNA for the CDR3 is TGTGCCAGCAGTGAAGCGTATTCCTCCACGGGCGAGCAGTACGTC.

This sequence joins TRBV5-1 and TRBJ2-7; TRBD1 matches 11 bases. CDR1 and CDR2 (germline): SGHRS, YFSETQ. The V gene end was trimmed by 3 bases and the J gene end by 3 bases; junction bases not matched to a gene: 5. The length of the CDR3 is 15 residues. This CDR3 reads CASSSGTGGVYEQYV. The CDR3 DNA sequence: TGCGCCAGCAGCTCAGGGACAGGGGGAGTCTACGAGCAGTACGTC.

The chain links TRBV5-1 to TRBJ2-7, with D perhaps matching TRBD1 (7 bases). This CDR3 is built from 14 residues. The germline gives CDR1 SGHRS, CDR2 YFSETQ. V was clipped by 5 bases and J by 2 bases, with 14 bases between them. The CDR3 DNA reads as TGCGCCAGCAGAAAAGGGGGGACAGCCTACGAGCAGTACTTC. It is translated as CASRKGGTAYEQYF.

This clone was seen a handful of times. The V gene is TRBV10-2, the J gene TRBJ1-4, with D perhaps matching TRBD1 (6 bases). The germline V gene encodes CDR1 WSHSY and CDR2 SAAADI. V lost 6 bases to trimming and J lost 8 bases, with 13 bases between them. The CDR3 extends over 13 amino acids. CDR3 amino acids: CASRRGPGEKLFF. The CDR3 DNA follows: TGCGCCAGCAGGCGGGGGCCGGGGGAAAAACTGTTTTTT.

This clone occurred once. This chain links TRBV5-1 with TRBJ2-1, with 14 bases lining up with TRBD2. This CDR3 has 16 amino acids. V lost 2 bases to trimming and J lost 7 bases; unmatched junction nucleotides: 5. In germline, CDR1 is SGHRS, CDR2 YFSETQ. Here the CDR3 DNA reads TGCGCCAGCAGCTTCATGACTAGCGGGGGGGCTAATGAGCAGTTCTTC. Translated: CASSFMTSGGANEQFF.

The chain combines TRBV15 with TRBJ1-5; D call uncertain. The germline CDR1 and CDR2 sequences are LNHNV and YYDKDF (reference sequence). V lost 1 base to trimming and J lost 6 bases, with 7 bases between them. The CDR3 has 13 amino acids. As DNA, the CDR3 is TGTGCCACCAGCAGAGGAGGCGGTCAGCCCCAGCATTTT. Protein: CATSRGGGQPQHF.

This chain connects TRBV19 to TRBJ1-1; the D is unclear. The CDR3 has 12 amino acids. Germline values: CDR1 LNHDA, CDR2 SQIVND (reference sequence). Trimming removed 7 bases at V and 2 bases at J, with 8 bases between. CDR3 sequence reads: CASNVGNTEAFF. CDR3 DNA sequence: TGTGCCAGTAATGTGGGCAACACTGAAGCTTTCTTT. The full variable domain, rest sourced from reference TRBV19 and TRBJ1-1, is DGGITQSPKYLFRKEGQNVTLSCEQNLNHDAMYWYRQDPGQGLRLIYYSQIVNDFQKGDIAEGYSVSREKKESFPLTVTSAQKNPTAFYLCASNVGNTEAFFGQGTRLTVV.

This clone appeared once. This sequence joins TRBV14 and TRBJ2-3, with 10 bases aligning to TRBD2. The junction had 8 bases not matched to a gene; V was cut back by 3 bases and J by 5 bases. The CDR3 length is 16 residues. Germline CDR1 and CDR2: SGHDN and FVKESK. CDR3 bases: TGTGCCAGCAGCCAGGTACTAGCGGGGTTTGGAGATACGCAGTATTTT. It encodes CASSQVLAGFGDTQYF. Looking up the rest from reference TRBV14 and TRBJ2-3 gives the full variable domain: EAGVTQFPSHSVIEKGQTVTLRCDPISGHDNLYWYRRVMGKEIKFLLHFVKESKQDESGMPNNRFLAERTGGTYSTLKVQPAELEDSGVYFCASSQVLAGFGDTQYFGPGTRLTVL.

This chain links TRBV7-8 with TRBJ2-3; D gene unclear. This CDR3 region has 17 residues. The V gene lost 1 base and the J gene lost 2 bases, with 16 bases spanning the gap. Per the germline V gene, CDR1 is SGHVS and CDR2 is FQNEAQ. The CDR3 region is CASSLGPSGPYTDTQYF. CDR3 coding DNA: TGTGCCAGCAGCTTAGGGCCAAGTGGGCCCTACACAGATACGCAGTATTTT.

The CDR3 region has the DNA TGTGCCAGCAGCACTAAAGGGGGCTCGCCCCTCCACTTT. Protein product: CASSTKGGSPLHF. The chain couples TRBV7-3 to TRBJ1-6; 7 positions match TRBD1. The CDR3 contains 13 residues. The trim removed 5 bases at V and 13 bases at J, leaving 8 bases unmatched. Germline V gene sequence: CDR1 SGHTA, CDR2 FQGTGA.

The table lists this clone with a count of one. The gene calls are TRBV6-5 and TRBJ1-2; D perhaps matches TRBD1 (5 bases). The CDR3 has 12 amino acids. Germline loops: CDR1 MNHEY, CDR2 SVGAGI. V lost 10 bases to trimming and J lost 8 bases, with 17 bases between them. The CDR3 region is CATLTGGYGYTF. CDR3 nucleotide sequence: TGTGCCACCCTCACCGGGGGATACGGCTACACCTTC.

The genes are TRBV5-8 and TRBJ1-1; D might be TRBD1 (5 bases). CDR3 length: 15 residues. The germline V gene has CDR1 SGHTS and CDR2 YDEGEE. Trimming cost V 1 base and J 2 bases, with 12 bases left between them. CDR3 in DNA: TGTGCCAGCAGCTTGTATCCTCAGGGCAACACTGAAGCTTTCTTT. Encoded protein: CASSLYPQGNTEAFF.

This clone has a single count. The chain links TRBV21-1 to TRBJ1-2; no DNA check was done on the table's D call, TRBD1. TRBV21-1 is an annotated pseudogene. CDR3 length equals 15 residues. CDR3 region: CASQRRDRLNYGYTF. CDR3 in DNA: TGTGCCAGCCAACGCCGGGACAGGCTTAACTATGGCTACACCTTC.

This CDR3 reads CASTTRGGNTIYF. The CDR3 nucleotides read TGTGCCAGCACCACCCGCGGGGGAAACACCATATATTTT. The V call is TRBV7-2, the J call TRBJ1-3; D unclear. V dropped 7 bases and J dropped 4 bases, with 11 bases sitting between them. The germline V gene encodes CDR1 SGHTA and CDR2 FQGNSA. This CDR3 spans 13 amino acids. Using reference TRBV7-2 and TRBJ1-3 for the parts outside the CDR3, the full variable domain is GAGVSQSPSNKVTEKGKDVELRCDPISGHTALYWYRQSLGQGLEFLIYFQGNSAPDKSGLPSDRFSAERTGGSVSTLTIQRTQQEDSAVYLCASTTRGGNTIYFGEGSWLTVV.

The V call is TRBV6-2 or TRBV6-3, the J call TRBJ1-4, with D possibly matching TRBD1 (5 bases). CDR3 size: 15 residues. V lost 6 bases and J 8 bases, leaving 19 bases between the germline ends. The germline V gene encodes CDR1 MNHEY and CDR2 SVGEGT. CDR3 sequence: CASSSPGLTREKLFF. The DNA of the CDR3 is TGTGCCAGCAGCTCACCGGGACTCACCCGCGAAAAACTGTTTTTT.

The chain recombines TRBV2 with TRBJ1-2, with 11 positions matching TRBD1. Trimming at V came to 6 bases and at J to 6 bases, leaving 9 bases not matched to a gene. Per germline, CDR1 SNHLY and CDR2 FYNNEI. The CDR3 totals 15 residues. In DNA, the CDR3 is TGTGCCAGCAGACCCGGGTCGGGACAGGGGGATGGCTACACCTTC. Translated, it gives CASRPGSGQGDGYTF.

This clone was detected only a few times. V and J are TRBV4-2 and TRBJ2-7, with TRBD2 matching 8 bases. Unmatched junction bases numbered 14, after V lost 4 bases and J lost 0 bases. Per germline, CDR1 LGHNA and CDR2 YNFKEQ. This CDR3 has 18 amino acids. The CDR3 reads CASSRKGGAGESSYEQYF. The DNA of the CDR3 is TGTGCCAGCAGCCGAAAGGGGGGAGCGGGGGAAAGCTCCTACGAGCAGTACTTC.

The chain links TRBV18 to TRBJ1-2; 7 nucleotides line up with TRBD1. This CDR3 is built from 15 residues. V dropped 1 base and J dropped 0; count of bases not matched to a gene: 2. Germline V gene lookup returns CDR1 KGHSH and CDR2 LQKENI. DNA of the CDR3: TGTGCCAGCTCACCACGGGACAGCACTAACTATGGCTACACCTTC. Its translation is CASSPRDSTNYGYTF. Full variable domain (rest looked up from reference TRBV18 and TRBJ1-2): NAGVMQNPRHLVRRRGQEARLRCSPMKGHSHVYWYRQLPEEGLKFMVYLQKENIIDESGMPKERFSAEFPKEGPSILRIQQVVRGDSAAYFCASSPRDSTNYGYTFGSGTRLTVV.

The chain employs TRBV7-9 and TRBJ1-1; 9 nucleotides line up with TRBD1. The CDR3 sequence is 14 residues long. After removal of 10 bases from V and 2 bases from J, the junction contained 8 bases not matched to a gene. Germline-derived CDR1 and CDR2 are SEHNR and FQNEAQ (reference sequence). The CDR3 sequence is CATERTGDNTEAFF. The CDR3, as DNA: TGTGCCACAGAAAGGACAGGGGACAACACTGAAGCTTTCTTT.

The V call is TRBV24-1, the J call TRBJ2-2; 9 positions agree with TRBD2. CDR3 size: 17 residues. V lost 5 bases and J lost 6; bases outside the gene matches: 12. Germline V lookup: CDR1 KGHDR, CDR2 SFDVKD. CDR3: CATSGHIAGAAAGELFF. For the CDR3, the DNA is TGTGCCACCAGTGGTCATATAGCGGGGGCCGCGGCCGGGGAGCTGTTTTTT.

In its sample, this clone was seen a few times. The J gene is TRBJ1-5, the V gene TRBV19, with a weak D call TRBD1 (6 bases). Deletions cut 5 bases from V and 2 bases from J, with 13 bases between. Germline V gives CDR1 LNHDA, CDR2 SQIVND (reference sequence). This CDR3 comprises 15 residues. DNA of the CDR3: TGTGCCAGTAGTGGGAGAGGGGGAGGCAATCAGCCCCAGCATTTT. Translating gives CASSGRGGGNQPQHF.

The chain joins TRBV5-1 to TRBJ1-6; 9 bases are a match to TRBD1. V lost 1 base to trimming and J lost 5 bases; unmatched junction nucleotides: 1. The CDR3 has 15 amino acids. Germline values: CDR1 SGHRS, CDR2 YFSETQ. The CDR3 region is CASSLRDRDNSPLHF. The CDR3 DNA follows: TGCGCCAGCAGCTTGAGGGACAGGGATAATTCACCCCTCCACTTT. Looking up the rest from reference TRBV5-1 and TRBJ1-6 gives the full variable domain: KAGVTQTPRYLIKTRGQQVTLSCSPISGHRSVSWYQQTPGQGLQFLFEYFSETQRNKGNFPGRFSGRQFSNSRSEMNVSTLELGDSALYLCASSLRDRDNSPLHFGNGTRLTVT.

The CDR3 sequence is CASSPQGAMNSPLHF. The CDR3 bases are TGCGCCAGCAGCCCTCAGGGGGCAATGAATTCACCCCTCCACTTT. V is TRBV4-1 and J is TRBJ1-6; 8 bases are a match to TRBD1. CDR1 and CDR2 from the germline V gene are MGHRA and YSYEKL. The V and J ends lost 4 bases and 7 bases, in that order; junction bases with no gene match: 6. The CDR3 has 15 residues.

The V call is TRBV12-3 or TRBV12-4, the J call TRBJ2-7, with D maybe TRBD1 (6 bases). Between the trimmed V and J ends, which lost 5 bases and 3 bases, there was a span of 11 bases. CDR3 length equals 13 residues. CDR3 region: CASSPDRYYEQYF. The CDR3, as DNA: TGTGCCAGCAGTCCAGACAGGTACTACGAGCAGTACTTC.

This clone has a single count. V is TRBV10-3 and J is TRBJ2-2, with a weak D call TRBD2 (5 bases). The length of the CDR3 is 15 residues. CDR1 and CDR2 (germline): ENHRY, SYGVKD. In nucleotides, the CDR3 is TGTGCGTCAGGCTGGGAGAAAGAGAACACCGGGGAGCTGTTTTTT. This translates into CASGWEKENTGELFF.

The chain employs TRBV11-2 and TRBJ1-6; D remains ambiguous. The CDR3 is 14 residues long. Germline CDR1 and CDR2: SGHAT and FQNNGV. V shed 4 bases and J shed 9 bases, with 13 bases lying between them. The CDR3, as DNA: TGTGCCAGCAGCTCCGGGAGAGGCGCTTCACCCCTCCACTTT. Translating it yields CASSSGRGASPLHF.

The chain uses TRBV11-1 and TRBJ2-1, with 8 positions matching TRBD1. The CDR3 totals 15 residues. V was clipped by 3 bases and J by 2 bases; unmatched bases: 3. The germline CDR1 and CDR2 sequences are SGHAT and FQDESV (reference sequence). As DNA, the CDR3 is TGTGCCAGCAGCTTCGGGACAGGCCCCTACAATGAGCAGTTCTTC. Amino acid sequence: CASSFGTGPYNEQFF. Supplemented by reference TRBV11-1 and TRBJ2-1, the full variable domain reads EAEVAQSPRYKITEKSQAVAFWCDPISGHATLYWYRQILGQGPELLVQFQDESVVDDSQLPKDRFSAERLKGVDSTLKIQPAELGDSAMYLCASSFGTGPYNEQFFGPGTRLTVL.